This record covers a single T cell receptor (beta chain). Its specificity is not known. These data come from a study of siplizumab effects on memory and regulatory T cells. Points from the study as a whole: Memory cells seemed less diverse than naive T cells, which also seemed major contributors to the alloresponse. The majority of clones, roughly 80-95% of proliferating CD4+ or CD8+ clones, lacked an assignable naive or memory phenotype. Siplizumab cultures yielded proliferating Tregs whose suppressive function was not confirmed.

Sequencing used immunoSEQ multiplex PCR; TCRdb keeps in-frame clones, though not all of them. The sample has some 100,000 clones, 94% seen once. From germline, CDR1 is GTSNPN and CDR2 SVGIG (reference sequence). V lost 4 bases to trimming and J lost 5 bases, with 17 bases between them. CDR3 length: 14 amino acids. The source of this sequence is a human donor in good health. The material sequenced was Tregs sorted from blood. The chain carries TRBV30 and TRBJ1-2; the D is unclear. The CDR3 spells CAWMIPRGSYGYTF. The CDR3 DNA is TGTGCCTGGATGATCCCTCGGGGTTCTTATGGCTACACCTTC. Full variable domain (rest looked up from reference TRBV30 and TRBJ1-2): SQTIHQWPATLVQPVGSPLSLECTVEGTSNPNLYWYRQAAGRGLQLLFYSVGIGQISSEVPQNLSASRPQDRQFILSSKKLLLSDSGFYLCAWMIPRGSYGYTFGSGTRLTVV.